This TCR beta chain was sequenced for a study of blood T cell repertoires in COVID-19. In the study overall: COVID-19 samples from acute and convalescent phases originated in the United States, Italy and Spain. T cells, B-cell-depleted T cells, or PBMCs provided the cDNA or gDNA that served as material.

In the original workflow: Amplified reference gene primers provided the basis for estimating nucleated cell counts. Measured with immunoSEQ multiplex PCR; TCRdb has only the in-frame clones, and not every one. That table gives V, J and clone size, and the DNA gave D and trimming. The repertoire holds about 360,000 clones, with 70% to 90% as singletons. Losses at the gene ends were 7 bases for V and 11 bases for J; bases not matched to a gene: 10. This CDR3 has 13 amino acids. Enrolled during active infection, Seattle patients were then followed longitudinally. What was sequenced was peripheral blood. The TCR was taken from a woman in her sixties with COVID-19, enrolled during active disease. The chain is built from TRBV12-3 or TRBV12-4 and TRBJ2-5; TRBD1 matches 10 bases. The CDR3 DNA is TGTGCCAGCACCGTGGACAGGGGGTTTCGTCAGTACTTC. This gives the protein CASTVDRGFRQYF.